Below are 17 T cell receptor beta chains sequenced from a single sample in a study of shared clonotypes between healthy human individuals. Clones were sequenced by immunoSEQ multiplex PCR, and TCRdb holds only the in-frame ones, with some missing. This sample carries roughly 500,000 clones, about 96% of them seen once, and the ten largest clones take approximately 0.067%. Sequencing was done on a sample of naive CD4+ T cells sorted from blood. Subset specified: CD45RA+ positively selected. These receptors were obtained from a woman under 40 in good health.

The V gene is TRBV5-1, the J gene TRBJ2-1; 9 nucleotides match TRBD2. CDR3 size: 16 residues. With 6 bases clipped from V and 7 bases from J, the junction kept 14 bases outside the gene matches. Germline-derived CDR1 and CDR2 are SGHRS and YFSETQ. CDR3 nucleotides: TGCGCCAGCACCCTGATGCGGGAGGGCCTCGGAAATGAGCAGTTCTTC. Protein: CASTLMREGLGNEQFF.

This rearrangement joins TRBV20-1 to TRBJ2-5; the D is unclear. Per germline, CDR1 DFQATT and CDR2 SNEGSKA (reference sequence). V lost 4 bases and J 2 bases, leaving 5 bases between the germline ends. This CDR3 comprises 11 residues. CDR3 in DNA: TGCAGTGCTAAACAGCAAGAGACCCAGTACTTC. This codes for CSAKQQETQYF.

The genes are TRBV4-1 and TRBJ2-7; D is perhaps TRBD2 (7 bases). Looked up from germline, CDR1 is MGHRA and CDR2 is YSYEKL. The CDR3 is made up of 17 amino acids. The V end was cut by 1 base, the J end by 5 bases, with 21 bases between. CDR3 bases: TGCGCCAGCAGCCAAGTCTCTTTAGGGGGAGGGCAGGACGAGCAGTACTTC. As protein: CASSQVSLGGGQDEQYF.

V usage is TRBV6-6 and J usage is TRBJ2-7; TRBD1 aligns across 7 bases. CDR1 MNHNY and CDR2 SVGAGI come from the germline V gene (reference sequence). Trimming took 2 bases from V and 2 from J; bases not matched to a gene: 6. CDR3 length equals 15 residues. CDR3 nucleotide sequence: TGTGCCAGCAGTTACAGGGGGCGATTGACCTACGAGCAGTACTTC. This gives the protein CASSYRGRLTYEQYF.

The gene calls are TRBV28 and TRBJ1-4; the match to TRBD1 covers 9 bases. J was trimmed by 4 bases and V by 5 bases; bases with no gene match: 8. CDR3 size: 16 residues. Germline loops: CDR1 MDHEN, CDR2 SYDVKM. CDR3 loop: CASSLTGGSGNEKLFF. CDR3 nucleotides: TGTGCCAGCAGTCTTACAGGGGGCTCTGGTAATGAAAAACTGTTTTTT.

The rearrangement links TRBV27 to TRBJ2-7; the match to TRBD1 covers 9 bases. Germline V gene lookup returns CDR1 MNHEY and CDR2 SMNVEV (reference sequence). The trim removed 5 bases at V and 4 bases at J, leaving 6 bases unmatched. The CDR3 has 14 residues. CDR3 bases: TGTGCCAGCAGTCGGACAGGGGAGGGATACGAGCAGTACTTC. Protein sequence: CASSRTGEGYEQYF.

This chain joins TRBV6-1 and TRBJ2-7; 10 nucleotides align to TRBD2. The CDR3 loop spans 13 amino acids. In germline, CDR1 is MNHNS, CDR2 SASEGT. The CDR3 is CASETSGSYEQYF. Here the CDR3 DNA reads TGTGCGTCTGAGACTAGCGGGTCCTACGAGCAGTACTTC.

The rearrangement uses TRBV4-1 and TRBJ2-5, with 11 bases lining up with TRBD2. With 0 bases clipped from V and 4 bases from J, the junction kept 10 bases outside the gene matches. The CDR3 has 18 amino acids. Germline V CDR1 and CDR2: MGHRA, YSYEKL. Here the CDR3 reads CASSQEKSSGRAGETQYF. The CDR3 coding sequence is TGCGCCAGCAGCCAAGAGAAAAGTAGCGGGAGGGCCGGAGAGACCCAGTACTTC.

CDR3 coding DNA: TGTGCCACTAGGGGGACTAGCCCAAACGGGGAGCAGTTCTTC. Amino acid sequence: CATRGTSPNGEQFF. V and J are TRBV19 and TRBJ2-1, with 9 positions matching TRBD2. This CDR3 contains 14 residues. The V and J ends lost 10 bases and 10 bases, in that order; junction bases with no gene match: 14. Germline V gives CDR1 LNHDA, CDR2 SQIVND (reference sequence).

The rearrangement joins TRBV10-3 to TRBJ2-1; 7 positions match TRBD1. The CDR3 covers 14 residues. CDR1 ENHRY and CDR2 SYGVKD come from the germline V gene. Trimming removed 0 bases from V and 6 bases from J; junction bases left unmatched: 2. The CDR3 here is CAISESGTVNEQFF. Here the CDR3 DNA reads TGTGCCATCAGTGAGTCGGGGACAGTCAATGAGCAGTTCTTC.

The CDR3 DNA is TGTGCCAGCAGCTTGCAGACGGGGGTGGACACCGGGGAGCTGTTTTTT. Translated: CASSLQTGVDTGELFF. V and J are TRBV5-4 and TRBJ2-2; TRBD2 might be the D (6 bases). Germline values: CDR1 SGHNT, CDR2 YYREEE (reference sequence). The CDR3 loop spans 16 amino acids. Trimming removed 1 base at V and 3 bases at J, with 13 bases between. The full variable domain, in which reference TRBV5-4 and TRBJ2-2 provide the parts outside the CDR3, is ETGVTQSPTHLIKTRGQQVTLRCSSQSGHNTVSWYQQALGQGPQFIFQYYREEENGRGNFPPRFSGLQFPNYSSELNVNALELDDSALYLCASSLQTGVDTGELFFGEGSRLTVL.

This chain links TRBV7-7 with TRBJ2-5, with 7 bases identical to TRBD1. The CDR3 totals 13 residues. The germline V gene has CDR1 SSHAT and CDR2 FNYEAQ (reference sequence). Losses at the gene ends were 6 bases for V and 4 bases for J; bases not matched to a gene: 5. The CDR3 reads CASRTTGAETQYF. Here the CDR3 DNA reads TGTGCCAGCAGGACTACAGGGGCAGAGACCCAGTACTTC.

This CDR3 is CASSLPTGLGPYEQYF. The CDR3 DNA sequence: TGTGCCAGCAGCCTCCCGACAGGGCTAGGACCCTACGAGCAGTACTTC. V usage is TRBV11-1 and J usage is TRBJ2-7; 7 nucleotides match TRBD1. The CDR3 has 16 residues. Trimming at V came to 5 bases and at J to 2 bases, leaving 12 bases not matched to a gene. Germline V gene data show CDR1 as SGHAT and CDR2 as FQDESV (reference sequence).

The chain is built from TRBV28 and TRBJ1-2, with a tentative D call TRBD1 (6 bases). This CDR3 is 16 amino acids long. V lost 3 bases and J 3 bases, leaving 17 bases between the germline ends. The germline CDR1 and CDR2 sequences are MDHEN and SYDVKM. This CDR3 is CASSLGGPGAYYGYTF. In DNA form, the CDR3 reads TGTGCCAGCAGTTTGGGGGGGCCTGGTGCTTACTATGGCTACACCTTC.

This chain links TRBV5-1 with TRBJ2-5; possible D gene TRBD2, 6 bases. Trimming removed 1 base from V and 2 bases from J, with 27 bases in between. The CDR3 covers 20 residues. Per the germline V gene, CDR1 is SGHRS and CDR2 is YFSETQ. The CDR3 region has the DNA TGCGCCAGCAGCTTGAACCCCCGGGGTCGCGGAGGGGCAGAACAAGAGACCCAGTACTTC. Protein sequence: CASSLNPRGRGGAEQETQYF.

The gene calls are TRBV5-1 and TRBJ1-3; maybe TRBD1 (5 bases). Germline V lookup: CDR1 SGHRS, CDR2 YFSETQ. V lost 5 bases to trimming and J lost 2 bases, with 17 bases between them. The CDR3 extends over 16 amino acids. As DNA, the CDR3 is TGCGCCAGCAGTATATCAGGGTTACCTCCTGGAAACACCATATATTTT. It encodes CASSISGLPPGNTIYF.

This chain connects TRBV28 to TRBJ2-6; D remains ambiguous. The CDR3 loop spans 15 amino acids. Germline V gene lookup returns CDR1 MDHEN and CDR2 SYDVKM. V shed 5 bases and J shed 7 bases, with 15 bases lying between them. The CDR3 DNA is TGTGCCAGCAGTGCGCCGGACCCTAATGCCAACGTCCTGACTTTC. Protein product: CASSAPDPNANVLTF.